The present TCR beta chain was sequenced within a study of vaccination effects on CD4 cells after COVID-19. Before sequencing took place, the ViraFEST assay used viral peptide pools to expand antigen-specific CD4+ T cells. Once cultured for roughly ten days, the cells underwent separation to obtain CD4+ T cells. Prior SARS-CoV-2 infection was absent in the vaccine recipients, as shown by negative nucleocapsid antibodies. TCRdb keeps only in-frame clones here, not all; method: immunoSEQ multiplex PCR. The sample shows 35,000 to 40,000 clones, less than 70% of them seen only once. CDR1 and CDR2 from the germline V gene are MNHEY and SVGAGI. The CDR3 sequence is 14 residues long. Trimming cost V 8 bases and J 5 bases; bases outside gene matches: 7. This clone occurred a few times. Its matching antigen is unknown.

The receptor's source is a human donor who received a COVID-19 vaccine. Sequencing used CD4+ T cells from PBMCs cultured with HCoV-OC43 spike peptides, obtained before COVID-19 vaccination. Subset indicated: HCoV-OC43 spike overlapping peptide pool stimulation. V gene TRBV6-5 combines with J gene TRBJ2-1; 9 bases line up with TRBD2. This chain's CDR3 is CASDSGSIDNEQFF. CDR3 in DNA: TGTGCCAGCGATAGCGGGAGTATAGACAATGAGCAGTTCTTC.